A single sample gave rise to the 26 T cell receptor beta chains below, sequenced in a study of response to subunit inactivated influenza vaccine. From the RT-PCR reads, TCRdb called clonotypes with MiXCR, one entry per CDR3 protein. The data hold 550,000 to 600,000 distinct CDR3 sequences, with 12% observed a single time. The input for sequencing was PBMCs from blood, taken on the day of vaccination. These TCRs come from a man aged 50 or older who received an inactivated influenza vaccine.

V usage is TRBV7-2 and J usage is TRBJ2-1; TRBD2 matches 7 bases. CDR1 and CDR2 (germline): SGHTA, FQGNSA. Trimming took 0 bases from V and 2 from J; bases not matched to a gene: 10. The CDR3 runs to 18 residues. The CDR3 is CASSLAGGPESPYNEQFF. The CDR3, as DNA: TGTGCCAGCAGCTTAGCGGGAGGGCCCGAGTCGCCCTACAATGAGCAGTTCTTC.

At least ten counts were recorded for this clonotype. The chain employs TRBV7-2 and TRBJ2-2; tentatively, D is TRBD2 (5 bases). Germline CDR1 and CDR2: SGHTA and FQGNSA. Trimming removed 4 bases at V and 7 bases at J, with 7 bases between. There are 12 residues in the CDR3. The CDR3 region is CASSSGVGELFF. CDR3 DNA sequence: TGTGCCAGCAGCTCCGGGGTCGGGGAGCTGTTTTTT.

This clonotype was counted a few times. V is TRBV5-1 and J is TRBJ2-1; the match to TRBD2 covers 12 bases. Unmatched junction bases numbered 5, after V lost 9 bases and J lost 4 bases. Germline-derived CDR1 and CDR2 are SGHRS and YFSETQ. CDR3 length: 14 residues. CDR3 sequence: CAILAGGQYNEQFF. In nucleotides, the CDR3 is TGCGCCATCCTAGCGGGGGGGCAATACAATGAGCAGTTCTTC.

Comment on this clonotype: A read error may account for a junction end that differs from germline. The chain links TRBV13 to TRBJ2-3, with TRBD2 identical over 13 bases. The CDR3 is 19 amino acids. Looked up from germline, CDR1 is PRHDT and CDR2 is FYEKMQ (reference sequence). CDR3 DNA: TGTGCCTGCAGCCCGGGACACCGTGGACTAGCGGGAGACACAGATACGCAGTATTTT. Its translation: CACSPGHRGLAGDTDTQYF.

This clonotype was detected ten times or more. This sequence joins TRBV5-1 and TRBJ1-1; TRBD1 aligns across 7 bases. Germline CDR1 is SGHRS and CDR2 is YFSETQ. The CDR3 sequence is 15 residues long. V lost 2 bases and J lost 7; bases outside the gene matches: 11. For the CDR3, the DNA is TGCGCCAGCAGCTTAGGACAGGTCAAAGGGGGTGAAGCTTTCTTT. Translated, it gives CASSLGQVKGGEAFF.

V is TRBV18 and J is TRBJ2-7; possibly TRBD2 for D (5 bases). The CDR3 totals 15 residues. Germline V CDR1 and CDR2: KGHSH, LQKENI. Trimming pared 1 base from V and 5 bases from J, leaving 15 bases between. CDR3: CASSPQNRGKDEQYF. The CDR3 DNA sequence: TGTGCCAGCTCACCACAAAATCGAGGGAAGGACGAGCAGTACTTC.

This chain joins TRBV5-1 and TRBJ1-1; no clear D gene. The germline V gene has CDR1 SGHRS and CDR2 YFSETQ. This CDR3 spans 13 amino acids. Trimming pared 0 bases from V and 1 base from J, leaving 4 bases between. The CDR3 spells CASSLEKNTEAFF. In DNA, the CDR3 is TGCGCCAGCAGCTTGGAAAAGAACACTGAAGCTTTCTTT. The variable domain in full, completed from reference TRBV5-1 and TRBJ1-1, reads KAGVTQTPRYLIKTRGQQVTLSCSPISGHRSVSWYQQTPGQGLQFLFEYFSETQRNKGNFPGRFSGRQFSNSRSEMNVSTLELGDSALYLCASSLEKNTEAFFGQGTRLTVV.

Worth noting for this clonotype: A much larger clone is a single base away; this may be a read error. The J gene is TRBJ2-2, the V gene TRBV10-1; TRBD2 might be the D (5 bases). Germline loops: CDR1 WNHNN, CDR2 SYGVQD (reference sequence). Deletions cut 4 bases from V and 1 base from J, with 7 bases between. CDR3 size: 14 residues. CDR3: CASSGGENTGELFF. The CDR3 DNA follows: TGCGCCAGCAGTGGGGGAGAGAACACCGGGGAGCTGTTTTTT.

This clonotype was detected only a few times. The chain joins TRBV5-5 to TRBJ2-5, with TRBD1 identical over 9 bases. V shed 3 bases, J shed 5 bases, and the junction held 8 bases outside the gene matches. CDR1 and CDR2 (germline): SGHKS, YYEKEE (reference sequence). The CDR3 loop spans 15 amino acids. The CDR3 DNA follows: TGTGCCAGCAGCTCTATCGGGACAGGGCGCGAGACCCAGTACTTC. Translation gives CASSSIGTGRETQYF.

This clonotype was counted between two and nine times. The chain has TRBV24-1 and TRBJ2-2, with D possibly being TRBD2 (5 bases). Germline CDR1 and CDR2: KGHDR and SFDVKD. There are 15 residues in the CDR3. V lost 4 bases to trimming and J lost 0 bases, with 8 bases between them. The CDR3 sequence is CATSESGTNTGELFF. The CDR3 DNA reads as TGTGCCACCAGTGAATCCGGGACGAACACCGGGGAGCTGTTTTTT.

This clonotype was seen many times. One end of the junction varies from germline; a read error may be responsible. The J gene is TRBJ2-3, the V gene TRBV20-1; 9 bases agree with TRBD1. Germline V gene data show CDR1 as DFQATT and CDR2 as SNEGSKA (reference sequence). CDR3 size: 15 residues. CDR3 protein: CSARPPGQGTDTQYF. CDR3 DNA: TGCAGTGCTAGACCCCCGGGACAGGGCACCGATACGCAGTATTTT.

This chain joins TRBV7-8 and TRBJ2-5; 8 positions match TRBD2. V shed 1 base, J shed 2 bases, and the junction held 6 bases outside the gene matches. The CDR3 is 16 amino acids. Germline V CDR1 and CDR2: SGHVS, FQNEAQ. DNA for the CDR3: TGTGCCAGCAGCTTAGTGCGACTAGCGAAACAAGAGACCCAGTACTTC. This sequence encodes CASSLVRLAKQETQYF.

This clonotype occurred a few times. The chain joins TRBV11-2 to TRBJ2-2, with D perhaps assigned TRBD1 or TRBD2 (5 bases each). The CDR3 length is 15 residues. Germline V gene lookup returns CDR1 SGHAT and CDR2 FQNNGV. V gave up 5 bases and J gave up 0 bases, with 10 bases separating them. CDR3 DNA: TGTGCCAGCAGCGGGACCCTCGCGAACACCGGGGAGCTGTTTTTT. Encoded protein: CASSGTLANTGELFF.

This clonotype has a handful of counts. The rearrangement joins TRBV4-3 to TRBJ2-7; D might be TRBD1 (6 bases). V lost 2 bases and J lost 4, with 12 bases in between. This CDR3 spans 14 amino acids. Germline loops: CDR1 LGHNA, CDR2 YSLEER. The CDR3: CASSQRTGSYEQYF. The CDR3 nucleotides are TGCGCCAGCAGCCAACGAACAGGGTCGTACGAGCAGTACTTC.

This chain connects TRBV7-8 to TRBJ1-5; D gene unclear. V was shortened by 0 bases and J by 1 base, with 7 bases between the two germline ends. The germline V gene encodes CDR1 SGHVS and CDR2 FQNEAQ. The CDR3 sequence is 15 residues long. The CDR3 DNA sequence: TGTGCCAGCAGCTTAGCTAGAATGAGCAATCAGCCCCAGCATTTT. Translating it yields CASSLARMSNQPQHF. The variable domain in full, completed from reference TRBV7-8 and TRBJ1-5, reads GAGVSQSPRYKVAKRGQDVALRCDPISGHVSLFWYQQALGQGPEFLTYFQNEAQLDKSGLPSDRFFAERPEGSVSTLKIQRTQQEDSAVYLCASSLARMSNQPQHFGDGTRLSIL.

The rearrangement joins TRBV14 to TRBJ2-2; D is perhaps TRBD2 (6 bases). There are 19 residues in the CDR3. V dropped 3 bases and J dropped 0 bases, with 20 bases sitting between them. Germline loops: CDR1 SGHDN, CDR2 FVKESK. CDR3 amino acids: CASSHNLRGRGANTGELFF. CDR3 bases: TGTGCCAGCAGCCACAACCTCCGAGGGCGGGGCGCGAACACCGGGGAGCTGTTTTTT.

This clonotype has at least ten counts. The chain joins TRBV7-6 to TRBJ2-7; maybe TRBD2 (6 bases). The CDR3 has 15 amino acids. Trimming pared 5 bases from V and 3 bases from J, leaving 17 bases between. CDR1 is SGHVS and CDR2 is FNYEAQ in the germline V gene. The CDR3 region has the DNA TGTGCCAGCAGCAAGGCGGAGGGGTTTCGCTACGAGCAGTACTTC. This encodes CASSKAEGFRYEQYF.

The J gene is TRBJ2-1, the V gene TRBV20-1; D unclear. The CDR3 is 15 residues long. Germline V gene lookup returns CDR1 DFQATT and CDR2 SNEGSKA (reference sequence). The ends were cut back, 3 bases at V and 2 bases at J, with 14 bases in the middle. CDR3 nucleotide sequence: TGCAGTGCTAGGGTATCGAGAGGCCCCTACAATGAGCAGTTCTTC. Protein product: CSARVSRGPYNEQFF.

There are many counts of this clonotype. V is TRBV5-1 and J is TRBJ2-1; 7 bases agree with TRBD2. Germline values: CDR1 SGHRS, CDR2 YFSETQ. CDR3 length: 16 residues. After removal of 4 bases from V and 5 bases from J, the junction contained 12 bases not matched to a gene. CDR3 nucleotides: TGCGCCAGCAGCGGACCTTTGGCTAGCGGTAACAATGAGCAGTTCTTC. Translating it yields CASSGPLASGNNEQFF.

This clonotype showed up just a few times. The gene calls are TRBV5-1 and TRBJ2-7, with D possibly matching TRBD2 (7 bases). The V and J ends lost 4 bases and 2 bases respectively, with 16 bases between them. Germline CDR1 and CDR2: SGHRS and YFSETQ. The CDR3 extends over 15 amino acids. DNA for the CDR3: TGCGCCAGCAGCCGGGGGGCAGGAGGGACCTACGAGCAGTACTTC. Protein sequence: CASSRGAGGTYEQYF. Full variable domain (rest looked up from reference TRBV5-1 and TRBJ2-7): KAGVTQTPRYLIKTRGQQVTLSCSPISGHRSVSWYQQTPGQGLQFLFEYFSETQRNKGNFPGRFSGRQFSNSRSEMNVSTLELGDSALYLCASSRGAGGTYEQYFGPGTRLTVT.

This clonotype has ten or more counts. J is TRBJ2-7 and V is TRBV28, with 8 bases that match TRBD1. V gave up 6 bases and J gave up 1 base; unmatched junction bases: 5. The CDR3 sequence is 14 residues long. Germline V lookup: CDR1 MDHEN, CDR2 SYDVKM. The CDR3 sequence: CASRWGQASYEQYF. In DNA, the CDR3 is TGTGCCAGCAGATGGGGACAGGCGTCCTACGAGCAGTACTTC.

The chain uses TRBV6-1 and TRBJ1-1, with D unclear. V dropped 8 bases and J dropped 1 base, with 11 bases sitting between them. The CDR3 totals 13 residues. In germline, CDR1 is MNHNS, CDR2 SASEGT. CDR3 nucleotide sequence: TGTGCCAGCCTTACATTGTCGAACACTGAAGCTTTCTTT. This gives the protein CASLTLSNTEAFF.

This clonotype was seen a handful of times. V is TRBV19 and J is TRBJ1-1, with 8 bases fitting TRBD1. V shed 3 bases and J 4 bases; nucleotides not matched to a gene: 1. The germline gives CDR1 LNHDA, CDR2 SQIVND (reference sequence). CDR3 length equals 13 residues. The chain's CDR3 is CASSIRGPTEAFF. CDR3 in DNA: TGTGCCAGTAGTATCAGGGGGCCCACTGAAGCTTTCTTT.

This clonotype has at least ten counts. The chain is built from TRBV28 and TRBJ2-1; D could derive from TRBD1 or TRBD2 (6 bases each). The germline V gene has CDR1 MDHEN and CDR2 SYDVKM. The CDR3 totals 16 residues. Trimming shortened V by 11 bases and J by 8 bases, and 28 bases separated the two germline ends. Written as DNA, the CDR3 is TGTGCCGCTAAGGGGGTGACGACTAGAATTTTGGATGAGCAGTTCTTC. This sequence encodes CAAKGVTTRILDEQFF.

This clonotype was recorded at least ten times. The CDR3 loop reads CSAREPKRADTQYF. The CDR3 bases are TGCAGTGCTAGAGAGCCGAAGAGGGCAGATACGCAGTATTTT. J is TRBJ2-3 and V is TRBV20-1; a weak D match, TRBD2 (5 bases). Germline lookup yields CDR1 DFQATT and CDR2 SNEGSKA (reference sequence). CDR3 size: 14 residues. Deletions cut 0 bases from V and 4 bases from J, with 11 bases between.

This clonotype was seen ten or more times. For the CDR3, the DNA is TGTGCCAGCAGTTTGGAAGGACACTCCTACGAGCAGTACTTC. It is translated as CASSLEGHSYEQYF. This chain connects TRBV12-3 or TRBV12-4 to TRBJ2-7; the D gene is possibly TRBD1 (5 bases). V was clipped by 3 bases and J by 0 bases, with 9 bases between them. The CDR3 is 14 residues long.